This TCR beta chain was identified in a study of blood T cell repertoires in COVID-19. About the research overall: Researchers got acute and convalescent COVID-19 samples from the United States, Italy and Spain.

TCRdb's table, derived via immunoSEQ multiplex PCR, lists solely in-frame clones and lacks some. Among roughly 52,000 clones listed, roughly 90% were seen once. With 6 bases removed from V and 2 bases from J, the gap between germline ends came to 11 bases. The CDR3 is made up of 14 amino acids. CDR1 and CDR2 (germline): ENHRY, SYGVKD. Sample: peripheral blood. The receptor was isolated from a human donor in a cohort sampled during active COVID-19. The genes are TRBV10-3 and TRBJ1-3; D remains unclear. The CDR3 coding sequence is TGTGCCATCAGAGCGACGGATACTGGAAACACCATATATTTT. Translation: CAIRATDTGNTIYF.